This T cell receptor beta chain was captured in a study of blood T cell repertoires in COVID-19. Study-level information: Sites in the United States, Italy and Spain provided acute and convalescent COVID-19 samples. The analysed material was cDNA or gDNA that came from T cells, B-cell-depleted T cells, or PBMCs.

A Seattle source enrolled patients during active infection and followed them longitudinally. In the original workflow: From reference gene primer amplification, estimates of nucleated cell counts were derived. Only in-frame clones appear in the TCRdb table, and some are missing; sequencing was by immunoSEQ multiplex PCR. V and J calls and clone size are those listed in that table; D and trimming were worked out from the DNA. The top ten hold approximately 12% of the sample, which has fewer than 300,000 clones, 86% seen once. CDR1 is LGHNT, CDR2 FRNRAP, per germline. The CDR3 length is 11 residues. Between the trimmed V and J ends, which lost 5 bases and 2 bases, there was a span of 3 bases.

The J gene is TRBJ1-1, the V gene TRBV12-5; D unresolved. Material for sequencing was peripheral blood. This clonotype originated in a woman aged 25 to 39 with COVID-19, enrolled during active disease. The CDR3 is CASGLNTEAFF. DNA of the CDR3: TGTGCTAGTGGTCTAAACACTGAAGCTTTCTTT.